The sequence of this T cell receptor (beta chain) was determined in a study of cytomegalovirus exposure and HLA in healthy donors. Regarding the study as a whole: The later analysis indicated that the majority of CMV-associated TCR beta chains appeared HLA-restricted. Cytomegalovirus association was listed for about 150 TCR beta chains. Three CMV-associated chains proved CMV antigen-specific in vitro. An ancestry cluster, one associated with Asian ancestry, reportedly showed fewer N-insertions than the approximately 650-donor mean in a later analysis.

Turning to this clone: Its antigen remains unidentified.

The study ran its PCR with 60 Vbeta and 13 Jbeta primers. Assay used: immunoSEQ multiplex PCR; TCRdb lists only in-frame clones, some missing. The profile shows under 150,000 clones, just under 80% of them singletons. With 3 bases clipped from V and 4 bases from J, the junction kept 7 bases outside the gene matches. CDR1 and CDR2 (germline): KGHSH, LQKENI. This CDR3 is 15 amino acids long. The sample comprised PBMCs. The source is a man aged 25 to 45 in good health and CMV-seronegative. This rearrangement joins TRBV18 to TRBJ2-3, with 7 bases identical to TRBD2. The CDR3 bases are TGTGCCAGCTCACCGCCCAGCGGGATTTCAGATACGCAGTATTTT. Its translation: CASSPPSGISDTQYF.